This T cell receptor beta chain was sequenced for a study of Graves' ophthalmopathy and Graves' hyperthyroidism. CDR3 regions of TCR beta were amplified from RNA transcripts. The library came from an HTBI-primed first-round RT-PCR and a second-round multiplex PCR. In TCRdb, the multiplex PCR reads were re-called with MiXCR into one record per CDR3 protein. The repertoire holds more than 300,000 distinct CDR3 sequences, with about a sixth as singletons. In germline, CDR1 is MNHEY, CDR2 SMNVEV (reference sequence). The CDR3 has 14 residues. Trimming took off 6 bases at V and 12 bases at J, with 23 bases between the two ends. Patients were excluded if they had other autoimmune diseases or uncontrolled infections, and likewise if pregnancy or lactation applied. Establishment of the diagnosis relied upon clinical symptoms, serum thyroxine, TRAb, thyroid ultrasound and orbital computed tomography. What supplied the PBMCs was more than 7.5 ml of fresh peripheral blood.

The sequencing sample was made of peripheral blood. This chain joins TRBV27 and TRBJ1-1; D might be TRBD1 (5 bases). This receptor was identified in an adult woman with stable Graves' hyperthyroidism. CDR3 amino acids: CASSSTGGLWESFF. In DNA, the CDR3 is TGTGCCAGCAGCTCAACCGGGGGACTCTGGGAGTCTTTCTTT.